This T cell receptor beta chain was profiled in a study of cytomegalovirus exposure and HLA in healthy donors. Study details: Unique TCR beta sequences numbering 95 million to 130 million came from about 179 million T cells in an earlier analysis. Assignment to the Caucasian-associated ancestry cluster applied to around 80% of the approximately 360 genotyped donors.

Findings and limits, study-wide: What a later analysis showed was that several of the most significant clusters appeared linked to common viral pathogens.

60 Vbeta and 13 Jbeta primers were used in PCR. In the source study's methods: Some 10 million of the approximately 80 million unique TCR beta chains counted in a later analysis were shared. Generated by immunoSEQ multiplex PCR, the TCRdb table keeps only in-frame clones and is missing some. V, J and clone size were drawn from that table, and D and trimming were deduced from the DNA. The table shows about 160,000 clones, with approximately 80% occurring only once. V lost 0 bases and J lost 0, with 13 bases in between. CDR3 size: 17 residues. Looked up from germline, CDR1 is LGHNA and CDR2 is YNFKEQ. Concerning this clone itself: No antigen is known for it.

Sequenced material: PBMCs. The chain joins TRBV4-2 to TRBJ2-3; a weak D match, TRBD2 (6 bases). This TCR was sampled from a woman aged 50 to 60 in good health and CMV-seropositive. DNA for the CDR3: TGTGCCAGCAGCCAAGAATCCGGCGGGGTTAGCACAGATACGCAGTATTTT. It encodes CASSQESGGVSTDTQYF.